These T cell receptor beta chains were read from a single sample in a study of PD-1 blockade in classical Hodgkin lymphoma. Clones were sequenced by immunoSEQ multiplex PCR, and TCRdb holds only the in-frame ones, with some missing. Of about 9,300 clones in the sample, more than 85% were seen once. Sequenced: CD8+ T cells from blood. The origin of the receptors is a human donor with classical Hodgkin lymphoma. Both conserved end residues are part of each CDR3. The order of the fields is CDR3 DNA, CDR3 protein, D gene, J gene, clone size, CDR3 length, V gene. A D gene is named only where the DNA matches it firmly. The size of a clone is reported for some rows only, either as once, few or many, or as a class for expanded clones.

CDR3nt: TGCAGCGTTGAAGGGAGGGGAACGACTGAAGCTTTCTTT; CDR3aa: CSVEGRGTTEAFF; d_gene: NA; j_gene: TRBJ1-1; abundance: NA; len: 13; v_gene: TRBV29-1
CDR3nt: TGTGCCAGCAGTTACTCCGGGGGCGCGGACACTGAAGCTTTCTTT; CDR3aa: CASSYSGGADTEAFF; d_gene: NA; j_gene: TRBJ1-1; abundance: NA; len: 15; v_gene: TRBV6-5
CDR3nt: TGTGCCAGCAAGGGGGCTGAGCAGTTCTTC; CDR3aa: CASKGAEQFF; d_gene: TRBD1; j_gene: TRBJ2-1; abundance: NA; len: 10; v_gene: TRBV27
CDR3nt: TGTGCCAGCAGACCCGGGACAGGGAATTTCCCTAACTATGGCTACACCTTC; CDR3aa: CASRPGTGNFPNYGYTF; d_gene: TRBD1; j_gene: TRBJ1-2; abundance: NA; len: 17; v_gene: TRBV27
CDR3nt: TGTGCCAGCAGCTTAGGGACAGGGGATCAGCCCCAGCATTTT; CDR3aa: CASSLGTGDQPQHF; d_gene: TRBD1; j_gene: TRBJ1-5; abundance: NA; len: 14; v_gene: TRBV11-3
CDR3nt: TGTGCCAGCAGCCTCCCAGCGGGGCGTAGTGAGCAGTTCTTC; CDR3aa: CASSLPAGRSEQFF; d_gene: TRBD2; j_gene: TRBJ2-1; abundance: NA; len: 14; v_gene: TRBV7-9
CDR3nt: TGTGCCAGCAGTGCTTGGGCGGGACAGGGACCGTGGATGTACTTC; CDR3aa: CASSAWAGQGPWMYF; d_gene: TRBD1; j_gene: TRBJ2-7; abundance: NA; len: 15; v_gene: TRBV28
CDR3nt: TGTGCCAGTAGTTCCAGGACAGGGGCCAATTCACCCCTCCACTTT; CDR3aa: CASSSRTGANSPLHF; d_gene: TRBD1; j_gene: TRBJ1-6; abundance: NA; len: 15; v_gene: TRBV19
CDR3nt: TGTGCCAGCAGCTCCTTTGGGTCCTACGAGCAGTACTTC; CDR3aa: CASSSFGSYEQYF; d_gene: NA; j_gene: TRBJ2-7; abundance: NA; len: 13; v_gene: TRBV27
CDR3nt: TGTGCCAGTAGTATGGGCCGGAACACTGAAGCTTTCTTT; CDR3aa: CASSMGRNTEAFF; d_gene: NA; j_gene: TRBJ1-1; abundance: few; len: 13; v_gene: TRBV19
CDR3nt: TGTGCCAGCAGCGTAGCTCGGGCAGACCTTAACTATGGCTACACCTTC; CDR3aa: CASSVARADLNYGYTF; d_gene: NA; j_gene: TRBJ1-2; abundance: NA; len: 16; v_gene: TRBV9
CDR3nt: TGTGCCAGCAGCCCCCTGATGGGGAACGAGCAGTACTTC; CDR3aa: CASSPLMGNEQYF; d_gene: NA; j_gene: TRBJ2-7; abundance: NA; len: 13; v_gene: TRBV7-9
CDR3nt: TGTGCCAGCAGTTATCAGACCAGCTACGAGCAGTACTTC; CDR3aa: CASSYQTSYEQYF; d_gene: NA; j_gene: TRBJ2-7; abundance: NA; len: 13; v_gene: TRBV6-5
CDR3nt: TGTGCCAGTAGTATAAAGGGGGCGAGAAATCAGCCCCAGCATTTT; CDR3aa: CASSIKGARNQPQHF; d_gene: TRBD1; j_gene: TRBJ1-5; abundance: NA; len: 15; v_gene: TRBV19
CDR3nt: TGCGCCAGCAGCTTGGCAACCAGGGCCGAGACCCAGTACTTC; CDR3aa: CASSLATRAETQYF; d_gene: NA; j_gene: TRBJ2-5; abundance: NA; len: 14; v_gene: TRBV5-1
CDR3nt: TGTGCCAGCAGTGACGGGACTAACACCGGGGAGCTGTTTTTT; CDR3aa: CASSDGTNTGELFF; d_gene: NA; j_gene: TRBJ2-2; abundance: few; len: 14; v_gene: TRBV6-4
CDR3nt: TGTGCCAGCAGCCCCCGACCGGGACTAGCGGACGAGCAGTACTTC; CDR3aa: CASSPRPGLADEQYF; d_gene: TRBD2; j_gene: TRBJ2-7; abundance: NA; len: 15; v_gene: TRBV13
CDR3nt: TGTGCCAGCAGAAGGGATTACGGGGCCAACGTCCTGACTTTC; CDR3aa: CASRRDYGANVLTF; d_gene: NA; j_gene: TRBJ2-6; abundance: NA; len: 14; v_gene: TRBV6-5
CDR3nt: TGTGCCAGTAGTATCCGGGACAGGGATTTACATGGCTACACCTTC; CDR3aa: CASSIRDRDLHGYTF; d_gene: TRBD1; j_gene: TRBJ1-2; abundance: NA; len: 15; v_gene: TRBV19
CDR3nt: TGTGCCAGCAGCCTGCTTTGGACAGAGACCCAGTACTTC; CDR3aa: CASSLLWTETQYF; d_gene: NA; j_gene: TRBJ2-5; abundance: once; len: 13; v_gene: TRBV5-5
CDR3nt: TGTGCCAGCAGTGGGGGGGGGAATCCTCGAGACGATGAGCAGTACTTC; CDR3aa: CASSGGGNPRDDEQYF; d_gene: TRBD2; j_gene: TRBJ2-7; abundance: NA; len: 16; v_gene: TRBV6-1
CDR3nt: TGTGCCAGCTCACCTAGCCCCCTTCCTACTAGCGGGGGGGTGGATACGCAGTATTTT; CDR3aa: CASSPSPLPTSGGVDTQYF; d_gene: TRBD2; j_gene: TRBJ2-3; abundance: NA; len: 19; v_gene: TRBV18
CDR3nt: TGTGCCAGCCTACTAGCGGGGGTCAAAGACTACGAGCAGTACTTC; CDR3aa: CASLLAGVKDYEQYF; d_gene: TRBD2; j_gene: TRBJ2-7; abundance: NA; len: 15; v_gene: TRBV2
CDR3nt: TGTGCCAGCAGTGACTCACCAGAGGACACTGAAGCTTTCTTT; CDR3aa: CASSDSPEDTEAFF; d_gene: NA; j_gene: TRBJ1-1; abundance: few; len: 14; v_gene: TRBV6-4
CDR3nt: TGTGCCAGCACCGGAGGAAAATTCATGAACACTGAAGCTTTCTTT; CDR3aa: CASTGGKFMNTEAFF; d_gene: NA; j_gene: TRBJ1-1; abundance: NA; len: 15; v_gene: TRBV2
CDR3nt: TGCAGCGTTTTGGGCAGGGAGAGCTCCTACGAGCAGTACTTC; CDR3aa: CSVLGRESSYEQYF; d_gene: NA; j_gene: TRBJ2-7; abundance: NA; len: 14; v_gene: TRBV29-1
CDR3nt: TGTGCCAGCAGCTTCGGACAGGGGCTTCCCGAAGCTTTCTTT; CDR3aa: CASSFGQGLPEAFF; d_gene: TRBD1; j_gene: TRBJ1-1; abundance: NA; len: 14; v_gene: TRBV5-5
CDR3nt: TGTGCCAGTAGTATAGGACGAAACAATGAGCAGTTCTTC; CDR3aa: CASSIGRNNEQFF; d_gene: NA; j_gene: TRBJ2-1; abundance: NA; len: 13; v_gene: TRBV19
CDR3nt: TGTGCCAGCGGCGTAACAGGGGACACAGATACGCAGTATTTT; CDR3aa: CASGVTGDTDTQYF; d_gene: TRBD1; j_gene: TRBJ2-3; abundance: NA; len: 14; v_gene: TRBV6-1
CDR3nt: TGTGCCAGCAGACCAACAGGGAACACTGAAGCTTTCTTT; CDR3aa: CASRPTGNTEAFF; d_gene: NA; j_gene: TRBJ1-1; abundance: few; len: 13; v_gene: TRBV2
CDR3nt: TGTGCCAGCAGGGATGAGACCGCAGATACGCAGTATTTT; CDR3aa: CASRDETADTQYF; d_gene: NA; j_gene: TRBJ2-3; abundance: NA; len: 13; v_gene: TRBV6-5
CDR3nt: TGTGCCAGCACCTCGGGACTCCTTGCCTACAATGAGCAGTTCTTC; CDR3aa: CASTSGLLAYNEQFF; d_gene: NA; j_gene: TRBJ2-1; abundance: once; len: 15; v_gene: TRBV28
CDR3nt: TGCGCCAGCAGCTTGGGACAGGGACTCGGGGAGTTCGGCTACACCTTC; CDR3aa: CASSLGQGLGEFGYTF; d_gene: TRBD1; j_gene: TRBJ1-2; abundance: NA; len: 16; v_gene: TRBV5-1
CDR3nt: TGTGCCTCTAAAAAGGGGCTGGGCGCTGAAGCTTTCTTT; CDR3aa: CASKKGLGAEAFF; d_gene: NA; j_gene: TRBJ1-1; abundance: NA; len: 13; v_gene: TRBV11-2
CDR3nt: TGTGCCAGTAGTGACAGGGTTTACAATGAGCAGTTCTTC; CDR3aa: CASSDRVYNEQFF; d_gene: TRBD1; j_gene: TRBJ2-1; abundance: NA; len: 13; v_gene: TRBV19
CDR3nt: TGTGCCAGCAGCTTCCCGGACAGGGGAGAAAAACTGTTTTTT; CDR3aa: CASSFPDRGEKLFF; d_gene: TRBD1; j_gene: TRBJ1-4; abundance: NA; len: 14; v_gene: TRBV7-9
CDR3nt: TGTGCCAGCAGCGTAGAACGAAACACCGGGGAGCTGTTTTTT; CDR3aa: CASSVERNTGELFF; d_gene: NA; j_gene: TRBJ2-2; abundance: NA; len: 14; v_gene: TRBV9
CDR3nt: TGTGCCAGCAGCTTAGTCAGGGAGGGCTACGAGCAGTACTTC; CDR3aa: CASSLVREGYEQYF; d_gene: TRBD2; j_gene: TRBJ2-7; abundance: NA; len: 14; v_gene: TRBV11-2
CDR3nt: TGCGCCAGCAGCCAAGACAGGGGGCATCAGCCCCAGCATTTT; CDR3aa: CASSQDRGHQPQHF; d_gene: TRBD1; j_gene: TRBJ1-5; abundance: once; len: 14; v_gene: TRBV4-3
CDR3nt: TGCAGCGTTGAAAACAATGAGCAGTTCTTC; CDR3aa: CSVENNEQFF; d_gene: NA; j_gene: TRBJ2-1; abundance: NA; len: 10; v_gene: TRBV29-1
CDR3nt: TGTGCCAGCTCACCTCAAGCTTTAGCCAAAAACATTCAGTACTTC; CDR3aa: CASSPQALAKNIQYF; d_gene: NA; j_gene: TRBJ2-4; abundance: NA; len: 15; v_gene: TRBV18
CDR3nt: TGTGCCAGCAGTCCAGGGGACACTGAAGCTTTCTTT; CDR3aa: CASSPGDTEAFF; d_gene: NA; j_gene: TRBJ1-1; abundance: once; len: 12; v_gene: TRBV27
CDR3nt: TGTGCCAGCAGTGAAAACTCGCCTATCTACGAGCAGTACTTC; CDR3aa: CASSENSPIYEQYF; d_gene: NA; j_gene: TRBJ2-7; abundance: NA; len: 14; v_gene: TRBV6-1
CDR3nt: TGTGCCAGCAGCGTACACAAACACAATGAGCAGTTCTTC; CDR3aa: CASSVHKHNEQFF; d_gene: NA; j_gene: TRBJ2-1; abundance: NA; len: 13; v_gene: TRBV9
CDR3nt: TGTGCCAGCAGTTCCTGGACTAGCGGGGGGACCTACGAGCAGTACTTC; CDR3aa: CASSSWTSGGTYEQYF; d_gene: TRBD2; j_gene: TRBJ2-7; abundance: NA; len: 16; v_gene: TRBV27
CDR3nt: TGCGCCAGCAGCCAAGATGGCGGACTTCGAACCTACGAGCAGTACTTC; CDR3aa: CASSQDGGLRTYEQYF; d_gene: NA; j_gene: TRBJ2-7; abundance: NA; len: 16; v_gene: TRBV4-1
CDR3nt: TGTGCCAGCAGCCCCGGAACAGGGGGCTACGAGCAGTACTTC; CDR3aa: CASSPGTGGYEQYF; d_gene: TRBD1; j_gene: TRBJ2-7; abundance: once; len: 14; v_gene: TRBV13
CDR3nt: TGTGCCAGCAGTTTATCGAGGGGAGCGAACACTGAAGCTTTCTTT; CDR3aa: CASSLSRGANTEAFF; d_gene: NA; j_gene: TRBJ1-1; abundance: few; len: 15; v_gene: TRBV27